This TCR beta chain came from a study of post-analysis software for immune sequencing data. Study-wide background: Relapsing-remitting, secondary progressive and progressive-relapsing forms made up the multiple sclerosis disease courses.

This clonotype appeared a few times. The antigen is undetermined. Per the germline V gene, CDR1 is LNHNV and CDR2 is YYDKDF (reference sequence). Trimming took off 1 base at V and 0 bases at J, with 12 bases between the two ends. The CDR3 totals 16 residues. Carried by the TCR beta cDNA libraries were unique molecular identifiers. MiXCR, run by TCRdb on the PCR reads, gives a single entry per CDR3 protein. The top ten clones hold 4.9% of a sample with 750,000 to 900,000 distinct CDR3 sequences, about half of them seen once. Overall study results and limits: Patients showed TRBV5-6, TRBV5-1 and TRBV20-1 among 4 or 5 TRBV segments more frequent than in controls. When compared against controls, multiple sclerosis patients showed significantly lower normalized Chao1 diversity.

The TCR originated in a girl aged 5-17 years with multiple sclerosis. Sequenced: blood. The rearrangement joins TRBV15 to TRBJ2-5; perhaps TRBD1 as D (6 bases). The CDR3 is CATSRGEQGYQETQYF. The CDR3 DNA is TGTGCCACCAGCAGAGGGGAACAGGGATACCAAGAGACCCAGTACTTC. The whole variable domain, remainder taken from reference TRBV15 and TRBJ2-5, is DAMVIQNPRYQVTQFGKPVTLSCSQTLNHNVMYWYQQKSSQAPKLLFHYYDKDFNNEADTPDNFQSRRPNTSFCFLDIRSPGLGDTAMYLCATSRGEQGYQETQYFGPGTRLLVL.